This T cell receptor (beta chain) is from a study of T-cell reconstitution after alpha-beta-depleted transplantation in children. General study results and limits: Alpha-beta T cells about two months after transplant reportedly derived from several hundred expanded graft clones. Surviving recipient T cells and thymic progenitors produced the high day-60 TCRbeta diversity seen in some patients. The main origin of T-cell counts and diversity one year after transplant was newly produced T cells.

The CDR3 spans 14 residues. The V and J ends lost 6 bases and 1 base respectively, with 16 bases between them. Germline CDR1 and CDR2: DFQATT and SNEGSKA (reference sequence). For this clonotype: Its antigen is undetermined.

Researchers prepared the TCRbeta library using unique molecular identifiers, the study reports. A single record per CDR3 protein comes from TCRdb applying MiXCR to the PCR reads. Among over 200,000 distinct CDR3 sequences listed, around 8.4% were seen once. The sequence derives from a male patient aged 2 to 10 who had a stem cell transplant for acute myeloid leukemia, so the T cells may come from the graft donor. This sample comprised PBMCs, mostly from graft donor cells, obtained 360 days after TCRalphabeta/CD19-depleted stem cell transplant. This chain joins TRBV20-1 and TRBJ2-7; D might be TRBD2 (6 bases). The CDR3 region has the DNA TGCAGTGCCGGTCGACTAGTAGAGTCCTACGAGCAGTACTTC. Protein: CSAGRLVESYEQYF.